This T cell receptor (beta chain) came from a study of blood T cell repertoires in COVID-19. On the study more broadly: The study drew acute and convalescent COVID-19 samples from the United States, Italy and Spain.

Assay: immunoSEQ multiplex PCR; the TCRdb copy retains only in-frame clones and omits some. The sample holds a few hundred thousand clones, roughly 90% seen once. This clonotype originated in a man in his forties or fifties with acute or convalescent COVID-19. Sequenced sample: peripheral blood.

This CDR3 reads CASSFNRAGAEAFF. DNA for the CDR3: TGTGCCAGCAGCTTCAACAGGGCTGGCGCTGAAGCTTTCTTT. The chain uses TRBV5-5 and TRBJ1-1, with D possibly matching TRBD1 (6 bases). The CDR3 contains 14 residues. The V gene's germline CDR1 is SGHKS and CDR2 YYEKEE (reference sequence). Trimming cost V 2 bases and J 6 bases, with 14 bases left between them. The full variable domain, completed using reference TRBV5-5 and TRBJ1-1, is DAGVTQSPTHLIKTRGQQVTLRCSPISGHKSVSWYQQVLGQGPQFIFQYYEKEERGRGNFPDRFSARQFPNYSSELNVNALLLGDSALYLCASSFNRAGAEAFFGQGTRLTVV.